The rows below give T cell receptor beta chains drawn from one sample of a study of regulatory T cells in long-lasting Graves disease. TCRdb re-derived calls from the multiplex PCR reads in MiXCR, one entry per CDR3 protein. This table holds approximately 360,000 distinct CDR3 sequences, about an eighth found once. These data were also filed under a second study, of T cells in Graves' hyperthyroidism and ophthalmopathy.

The specimen comprised peripheral blood mononuclear cells (PBMCs), sampled at new diagnosis, from a patient treated with antithyroid drugs. The receptors originated from a woman aged 18-30 years with Graves disease. The CDR3 runs from the conserved cysteine through the conserved F or W. A D gene is named only where the DNA matches it firmly. Some rows mark clone size as missing; the rest say once, few, many or name a class of expanded clone.

>TRBV7-2|TRBD2|TRBJ2-3|15|many
CASSLRRERTDTQYF
TGTGCCAGCAGCTTGAGGCGGGAGCGCACAGATACGCAGTATTTT
>TRBV12-3/TRBV12-4|TRBD1|TRBJ1-3|21|many
CASSLGTGGNGYGGSGNTIYF
TGTGCCAGCAGTTTAGGGACAGGGGGAAACGGATATGGGGGCTCTGGAAACACCATATATTTT
>TRBV9|TRBD2|TRBJ2-1|15|many
CASSVAAGAYNEQFF
TGTGCCAGCAGCGTAGCAGCGGGGGCCTACAATGAGCAGTTCTTC
>TRBV29-1|TRBD2|TRBJ2-1|13|few
CGVSGNRVGEQFF
TGCGGCGTTAGCGGGAACCGGGTTGGTGAGCAGTTCTTC
>TRBV4-3|TRBD1|TRBJ1-3|21|once
CANSQERGRGRLSDSGNTIYF
TGCGCCAACAGCCAAGAACGCGGCAGGGGGCGATTGAGTGACTCTGGAAACACCATATATTTT
>TRBV5-1|TRBD1|TRBJ2-5|15|few
CASRKGNRGEETQYF
TGCGCCAGCAGGAAAGGTAACAGGGGAGAAGAGACCCAGTACTTC
>TRBV27|NA|TRBJ2-7|12|few
CASFSTSYEQYF
TGTGCCAGCTTTTCGACCTCCTACGAGCAGTACTTC
>TRBV2|NA|TRBJ2-1|16|many
CASSEAHGQGYNEQFF
TGTGCCAGCAGTGAAGCGCATGGGCAGGGTTACAATGAGCAGTTCTTC
>TRBV9|NA|TRBJ2-1|14|many
CASSDRAGYNEQFF
TGTGCCAGCAGCGACAGGGCGGGTTACAATGAGCAGTTCTTC
>TRBV6-1|NA|TRBJ1-2|15|many
CASTRGYTGDYGYTF
TGTGCCAGCACCCGGGGATACACAGGAGACTATGGCTACACCTTC
>TRBV6-5|NA|TRBJ1-1|19|many
CASSYLLGRAGHLNTEAFF
TGTGCCAGCAGTTACCTTCTGGGACGGGCAGGGCACCTGAACACTGAAGCTTTCTTT
>TRBV10-3|TRBD1|TRBJ1-1|14|NA
CAINKGQGNTEAFF
TGTGCCATCAATAAAGGACAGGGAAACACTGAAGCTTTCTTT
>TRBV7-6|TRBD1|TRBJ1-4|17|few
CASSAQGHPGGGEKLFF
TGTGCCAGCAGCGCCCAAGGGCACCCAGGGGGCGGTGAAAAACTGTTTTTT
>TRBV3-2|NA|TRBJ1-5|18|many
CASSHPPPGQGAPWPQHF
TGTGCCAGCAGCCACCCCCCCCCGGGACAGGGGGCACCTTGGCCCCAGCATTTT
>TRBV4-1|NA|TRBJ1-2|14|many
CASSQEEQGRGYTF
TGCGCCAGCAGCCAAGAGGAACAGGGTCGAGGCTACACCTTC
>TRBV11-1|NA|TRBJ2-7|13|medium-sized
CASSLERPYEQYF
TGTGCCAGCAGCTTAGAACGACCCTACGAGCAGTACTTC
>TRBV20-1|TRBD2|TRBJ2-2|14|few
CSADSGSGTGELFF
TGCAGTGCTGATAGCGGGAGTGGTACCGGGGAGCTGTTTTTT
>TRBV2|NA|TRBJ2-2|14|many
CASSSRTPSGELFF
TGTGCCAGCAGTTCTCGGACCCCTTCGGGGGAGCTGTTTTTT
>TRBV11-2|NA|TRBJ1-2|14|many
CASSLRALFYGYTF
TGTGCCAGCTCCCTTCGGGCTCTCTTCTATGGCTACACCTTC
>TRBV27|NA|TRBJ2-3|15|many
CASSPGYTGTDTQYF
TGTGCCAGCAGTCCGGGCTATACGGGCACAGATACGCAGTATTTT
>TRBV28|TRBD2|TRBJ2-5|17|NA
CASSSRTSGVRQETQYF
TGTGCCAGCAGCAGTCGGACTAGCGGGGTCCGGCAAGAGACCCAGTACTTC
>TRBV2|NA|TRBJ1-3|14|many
CASRGTVGSNTIYF
TGTGCCAGCAGAGGGACGGTCGGGTCAAACACCATATATTTT
>TRBV18|TRBD1|TRBJ2-7|16|many
CASSPLGTGTSYEQYF
TGTGCCAGCTCACCTCTCGGGACAGGGACCTCCTACGAGCAGTACTTC
>TRBV2|NA|TRBJ1-5|16|many
CASSALGVVLGQPQHF
TGTGCCAGCAGTGCCTTAGGGGTAGTACTGGGCCAGCCCCAGCATTTT
>TRBV18|NA|TRBJ1-3|16|many
CASSPFAPLTGNTIYF
TGTGCCAGCTCACCCTTTGCCCCTCTGACGGGAAACACCATATATTTT
>TRBV6-2/TRBV6-3|TRBD1|TRBJ2-7|15|NA
CASSFGQGSSYEQYF
TGTGCCAGCAGTTTCGGACAGGGGTCGTCCTACGAGCAGTACTTC
>TRBV27|NA|TRBJ1-5|16|many
CASRDQGGASNQPQHF
TGTGCCAGCAGGGATCAGGGAGGGGCGAGCAATCAGCCCCAGCATTTT
>TRBV7-9|NA|TRBJ2-7|11|few
CASSLQYEQYF
TGTGCCAGCAGCCTCCAGTACGAGCAGTACTTC
>TRBV12-3/TRBV12-4|NA|TRBJ2-5|15|many
CASTGRAELKGAQYF
TGTGCCAGCACCGGTCGGGCCGAGTTAAAGGGCGCCCAGTACTTC
>TRBV7-2|TRBD2|TRBJ2-5|16|many
CASSFFYAGGAETQYF
TGTGCCAGCAGCTTCTTCTACGCGGGAGGTGCAGAGACCCAGTACTTC
>TRBV20-1|NA|TRBJ2-3|12|many
CSARDNTDTQYF
TGCAGTGCTAGAGATAACACAGATACGCAGTATTTT
>TRBV27|NA|TRBJ2-7|14|few
CASSYYLGSYEQYF
TGTGCCAGCAGTTATTACCTCGGTTCCTACGAGCAGTACTTC
>TRBV20-1|TRBD1|TRBJ1-3|14|many
CSAVAGTAGITIYF
TGCAGTGCTGTAGCCGGGACAGCGGGGATCACCATATATTTT
>TRBV10-3|TRBD2|TRBJ2-6|19|NA
CTIPGGEGRPSSGANVLTF
TGTACCATCCCTGGTGGGGAGGGAAGGCCCTCCTCTGGGGCCAACGTCCTGACTTTC
>TRBV6-1|TRBD2|TRBJ2-7|15|NA
CASSPSGRAGNEQYF
TGTGCCAGCAGTCCTAGCGGGAGGGCCGGAAACGAGCAGTACTTC
>TRBV10-3|TRBD2|TRBJ2-1|15|many
CAISPAGVHGGEQFF
TGTGCCATCAGTCCAGCGGGAGTTCACGGTGGTGAGCAGTTCTTC
>TRBV20-1|NA|TRBJ1-2|13|many
CSGWDGSLLGYTF
TGCAGCGGCTGGGACGGGTCACTTCTTGGCTACACCTTC